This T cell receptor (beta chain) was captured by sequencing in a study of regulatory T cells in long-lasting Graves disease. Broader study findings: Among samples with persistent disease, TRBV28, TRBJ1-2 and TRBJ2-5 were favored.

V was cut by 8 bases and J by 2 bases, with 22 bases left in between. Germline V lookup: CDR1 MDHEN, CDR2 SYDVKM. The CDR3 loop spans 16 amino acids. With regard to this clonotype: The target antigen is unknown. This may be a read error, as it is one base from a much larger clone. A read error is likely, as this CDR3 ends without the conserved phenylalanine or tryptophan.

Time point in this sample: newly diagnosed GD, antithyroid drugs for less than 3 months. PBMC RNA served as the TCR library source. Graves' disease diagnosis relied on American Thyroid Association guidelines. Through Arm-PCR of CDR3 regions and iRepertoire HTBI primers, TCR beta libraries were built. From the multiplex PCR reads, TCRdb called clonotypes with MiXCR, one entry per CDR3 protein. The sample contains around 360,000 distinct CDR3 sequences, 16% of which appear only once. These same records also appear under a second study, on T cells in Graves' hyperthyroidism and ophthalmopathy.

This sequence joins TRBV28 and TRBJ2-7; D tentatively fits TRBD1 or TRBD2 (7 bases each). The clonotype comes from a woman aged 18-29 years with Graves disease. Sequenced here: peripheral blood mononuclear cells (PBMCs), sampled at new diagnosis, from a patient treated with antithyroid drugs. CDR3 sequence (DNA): TGTGCCAGCCATCGGGGGGCGACAGGGCTGCCCTACGAGCAGTACCTC. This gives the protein CASHRGATGLPYEQYL.